These 23 T cell receptor beta chains were all obtained from the same sample, sequenced in a study of T cell repertoires in cytomegalovirus infection (dated by TCRdb to between 2019 and 2020). The sequencer listed for this sample is Illumina HiSeq 1500. TCRdb ran its own pipeline on the public reads, namely fastp trimming at Q25 and MiXCR clone calling, and kept in-frame beta chains. Here each entry gathers all rows of one CDR3 protein and keeps the most common genes and DNA. The sample yields 700,000 to 900,000 distinct CDR3 sequences; about 28% were counted once. Together, the top ten hold around 13% of the sample. No antigen has been identified for these receptors. The treatment or condition label corresponds to: in vitro stimulation with specific CMV peptide epitopes to enrich CMV-specific T cells. The sample here was cultured CD8+ T cells from PBMCs, taken from culture after CMV antigen stimulation. The receptors stem from a human donor in good health (CMV status not recorded). Some clones in this sample may be carry-over from other donors' samples.

The chain links TRBV24-1 to TRBJ2-3; D is unclear. V shed 1 base and J shed 4 bases, with 8 bases lying between them. CDR1 and CDR2 from the germline V gene are KGHDR and SFDVKD. This CDR3 is 14 amino acids long. The CDR3 reads CATSDFDGSDTQYF. The CDR3 bases are TGTGCCACCAGTGATTTCGACGGTTCAGATACGCAGTATTTT.

The chain joins TRBV19 to TRBJ1-1; D is perhaps TRBD1 (6 bases). Trimming removed 5 bases from V and 7 bases from J, with 14 bases in between. CDR1 and CDR2 (germline): LNHDA, SQIVND (reference sequence). This CDR3 is built from 13 residues. This CDR3 is CASSPSGGIEAFF. Written as DNA, the CDR3 is TGTGCCAGTAGTCCCAGTGGGGGCATTGAAGCTTTCTTT.

The CDR3 region is CASSLSPGGAGETQYF. The DNA for the CDR3 is TGTGCCAGCAGCTTATCCCCCGGGGGGGCGGGTGAGACCCAGTACTTC. This chain links TRBV7-8 with TRBJ2-5; 8 positions match TRBD2. V shed 2 bases, J shed 5 bases, and the junction held 10 bases outside the gene matches. Germline CDR1 and CDR2: SGHVS and FQNEAQ. The CDR3 is 16 amino acids.

J is TRBJ1-1 and V is TRBV27, with D uncertain. The CDR3 is 13 amino acids. From germline, CDR1 is MNHEY and CDR2 SMNVEV (reference sequence). The ends were cut back, 8 bases at V and 3 bases at J, with 13 bases in the middle. The CDR3 spells CASWAGRDTEAFF. Here the CDR3 DNA reads TGTGCCAGCTGGGCGGGGAGGGACACTGAAGCTTTCTTT.

The gene calls are TRBV6-2 or TRBV6-3 and TRBJ2-2; D unresolved. V was clipped by 7 bases and J by 7 bases, with 16 bases between them. The germline gives CDR1 MNHEY, CDR2 SVGEGT. This CDR3 is built from 14 residues. The CDR3 here is CASTPREVFGELFF. The CDR3, as DNA: TGTGCCAGCACCCCCCGAGAGGTTTTCGGGGAGCTGTTTTTT.

This clonotype was seen a handful of times. The V call is TRBV24-1, the J call TRBJ2-1; D remains unclear. This CDR3 spans 13 amino acids. Trimming pared 2 bases from V and 9 bases from J, leaving 10 bases between. The V gene's germline CDR1 is KGHDR and CDR2 SFDVKD. CDR3 amino acids: CATSDSPESEQFF. The DNA for the CDR3 is TGTGCCACCAGTGATTCACCAGAGAGTGAGCAGTTCTTC.

The CDR3 loop is CASTTSTGELFF. CDR3 in DNA: TGTGCCAGCACAACTAGCACCGGGGAGCTGTTTTTT. The chain couples TRBV27 to TRBJ2-2; tentatively, D is TRBD2 (5 bases). This CDR3 has 12 residues. With 7 bases removed from V and 4 bases from J, the gap between germline ends came to 7 bases. CDR1 is MNHEY, CDR2 SMNVEV, per germline (reference sequence).

The chain links TRBV7-6 to TRBJ1-1; 9 bases line up with TRBD1. CDR1 SGHVS and CDR2 FNYEAQ come from the germline V gene. The CDR3 sequence is 13 residues long. J was trimmed by 7 bases and V by 7 bases; bases with no gene match: 7. The CDR3 spells CASIHRQGVEAFF. DNA for the CDR3: TGTGCCAGCATCCACAGACAGGGGGTTGAAGCTTTCTTT.

This clonotype was detected a few times. Written as DNA, the CDR3 is TGTGCCAGCAGCAGTCCCGGAGCTGTAGGCTACACCTTC. Amino acid sequence: CASSSPGAVGYTF. The chain is built from TRBV7-9 and TRBJ1-2; unclear D gene. The V and J ends lost 5 bases and 8 bases respectively, with 15 bases between them. This CDR3 is built from 13 residues. CDR1 SEHNR and CDR2 FQNEAQ come from the germline V gene (reference sequence).

At least ten counts were recorded for this clonotype. V is TRBV6-5 and J is TRBJ1-2; D gene uncertain. CDR3 length equals 15 residues. V was clipped by 0 bases and J by 8 bases, with 16 bases between them. Germline V gives CDR1 MNHEY, CDR2 SVGAGI. CDR3 DNA: TGTGCCAGCAGTTACTCGAAAGGGAACCTCTACGGCTACACCTTC. Translation gives CASSYSKGNLYGYTF.

The V call is TRBV12-3 or TRBV12-4, the J call TRBJ2-7; 12 bases agree with TRBD2. This CDR3 comprises 15 residues. The J segment lost 3 bases and the V segment lost 6 bases, leaving 6 bases of the junction unmatched. CDR3 nucleotide sequence: TGTGCCAGCAGCCCCGGACTAGCGGGGCGCTACGAGCAGTACTTC. Residues: CASSPGLAGRYEQYF.

This clonotype was detected once. In nucleotides, the CDR3 is TGCAGTGCTAGATTTCCGGGACACCCGAACACTGAAGCTTTCTTT. Protein: CSARFPGHPNTEAFF. The chain is built from TRBV20-1 and TRBJ1-1; D is perhaps TRBD1 (6 bases). Germline V gives CDR1 DFQATT, CDR2 SNEGSKA (reference sequence). Trimming pared 2 bases from V and 1 base from J, leaving 14 bases between. The CDR3 is made up of 15 amino acids.

Here the CDR3 reads CASSSNPIALTDTQYF. CDR3 DNA sequence: TGTGCCAGCAGCTCCAACCCCATAGCCCTCACAGATACGCAGTATTTT. This chain uses TRBV5-5 with TRBJ2-3; D remains ambiguous. This CDR3 is 16 amino acids long. Germline CDR1 is SGHKS and CDR2 is YYEKEE (reference sequence). Trimming stripped 3 bases from V and 2 bases from J, with 16 bases between.

A few counts support this clonotype. The chain combines TRBV25-1 with TRBJ2-7; D might be TRBD1 (6 bases). Germline-derived CDR1 and CDR2 are MGHDK and SYGVNS. The CDR3 length is 10 residues. V lost 6 bases to trimming and J lost 7 bases, with 7 bases between them. The CDR3 sequence: CASSQGEQYF. Here the CDR3 DNA reads TGTGCCAGCAGCCAGGGGGAGCAGTACTTC.

This clonotype showed up just a few times. The rearrangement joins TRBV11-2 to TRBJ2-2, with D possibly TRBD2 on 5 matching bases. The CDR3 totals 15 residues. Trimming left V 5 bases short and J 8 bases short, with 18 bases between. The V gene's germline CDR1 is SGHAT and CDR2 FQNNGV. As DNA, the CDR3 is TGTGCCAGCAGCCCGGCCTGGAAGGGAGAAGGGGAGCTGTTTTTT. Amino acids: CASSPAWKGEGELFF.

Remarks on this clonotype: One base away lies a much larger clone, so this may be a sequencing read error. This chain joins TRBV12-3 or TRBV12-4 and TRBJ2-7; D is ambiguous. This CDR3 region has 13 residues. CDR3 nucleotides: TGTGCCAGCAGATTAGGCCGGAACTACGAGCAGTACTTC. Its protein is CASRLGRNYEQYF.

The chain joins TRBV4-1 to TRBJ2-1; D is possibly TRBD2 (6 bases). There are 14 residues in the CDR3. Looked up from germline, CDR1 is MGHRA and CDR2 is YSYEKL. V was trimmed by 7 bases and J by 0 bases, leaving 10 bases between them. Here the CDR3 reads CASTGGPSYNEQFF. DNA for the CDR3: TGCGCCAGCACCGGGGGACCCTCCTACAATGAGCAGTTCTTC.

This clonotype was counted between two and nine times. The chain links TRBV28 to TRBJ2-7, with D possibly TRBD2 on 5 matching bases. The CDR3 is 13 amino acids. Trimming stripped 3 bases from V and 7 bases from J, with 13 bases between. CDR1 is MDHEN and CDR2 is SYDVKM in the germline V gene. The CDR3 nucleotides read TGTGCCAGCAGTTTCAAGGTTACGGGGGAGCAGTACGTC. Its translation is CASSFKVTGEQYV.

The chain links TRBV9 to TRBJ1-2; tentatively, D is TRBD1 (5 bases). Germline values: CDR1 SGDLS, CDR2 YYNGEE. The CDR3 runs 12 residues. The germline V and J ends were trimmed by 1 base and 7 bases, with 8 bases remaining between them. The CDR3 reads CASSVQGGGYTF. DNA of the CDR3: TGTGCCAGCAGCGTACAGGGCGGTGGCTACACCTTC. The full variable domain, with the rest looked up from reference TRBV9 and TRBJ1-2, is DSGVTQTPKHLITATGQRVTLRCSPRSGDLSVYWYQQSLDQGLQFLIQYYNGEERAKGNILERFSAQQFPDLHSELNLSSLELGDSALYFCASSVQGGGYTFGSGTRLTVV.

The V and J genes are TRBV6-5 and TRBJ1-5; 8 bases match TRBD1. CDR3 length equals 15 residues. CDR1 MNHEY and CDR2 SVGAGI come from the germline V gene. The V segment lost 5 bases and the J segment 4 bases; nucleotides outside the gene matches: 7. The CDR3 DNA is TGTGCCAGCAGTCCTCAGGGGGCACGGAATCAGCCCCAGCATTTT. Amino acids: CASSPQGARNQPQHF.

Many counts were recorded for this clonotype. The chain combines TRBV5-1 with TRBJ1-2, with a possible D match to TRBD1 (5 bases). V lost 3 bases to trimming and J lost 3 bases, with 12 bases between them. Germline V lookup: CDR1 SGHRS, CDR2 YFSETQ. The CDR3 runs 14 residues. This CDR3 reads CASSSRDLHYGYTF. Here the CDR3 DNA reads TGCGCCAGCAGCTCCCGGGACCTCCACTATGGCTACACCTTC.

This clonotype has a single count. This rearrangement joins TRBV7-2 to TRBJ1-2; D ambiguous. Germline CDR1 and CDR2: SGHTA and FQGNSA. The CDR3 is made up of 14 amino acids. The V gene lost 7 bases and the J gene lost 5 bases, with 17 bases spanning the gap. The CDR3 sequence is CASNGDDDRYGYTF. Written as DNA, the CDR3 is TGTGCCAGCAACGGAGACGACGATAGATATGGCTACACCTTC.

The chain couples TRBV5-5 to TRBJ1-1; the match to TRBD1 covers 10 bases. The CDR3 runs to 13 residues. The V gene's germline CDR1 is SGHKS and CDR2 YYEKEE (reference sequence). With V trimmed by 4 bases and J by 6 bases, 3 bases remained unmatched. As DNA, the CDR3 is TGTGCCAGCAGCGGACAGGGGGAGGCTGAAGCTTTCTTT. It codes for CASSGQGEAEAFF.